This T cell receptor beta chain derives from a study of blood T cell repertoires in COVID-19. For the study at large: Samples came from the United States, Italy and Spain, spanning acute and convalescent COVID-19. Nucleic acid was either cDNA or gDNA, and it came from T cells, B-cell-depleted T cells, or PBMCs.

Under the authors' procedure: Estimation of nucleated cell counts was performed using reference gene primer amplification. The data were produced by immunoSEQ multiplex PCR, yet TCRdb's version contains in-frame clones alone and is incomplete. Clone size and the V and J calls come from that table; the DNA yielded D and trimming. The sample holds 250,000 to 300,000 clones, 75% to 90% seen once. The CDR3 totals 14 residues. Germline lookup yields CDR1 MNHEY and CDR2 SVGEGT. V was cut by 6 bases and J by 3 bases, with 11 bases left in between. The TCR originated in a man aged 45-60 years with acute or convalescent COVID-19. The sample consisted of peripheral blood. The chain carries TRBV6-2 or TRBV6-3 and TRBJ2-2, with unresolved D. CDR3 region: CASSRPSDTGELFF. The CDR3 DNA sequence: TGTGCCAGCAGCCGCCCCAGTGACACCGGGGAGCTGTTTTTT.